Following are 24 T cell receptor beta chains from one sample sequenced in a study of shared clonotypes between healthy human individuals. Data came from immunoSEQ multiplex PCR; TCRdb stores just in-frame clones and leaves some out. The sample includes about half a million clones, roughly four fifths seen only once; the top ten take about 12%. Source material: PBMCs. Source of these receptors: a woman aged 40 to 49 in good health. Some clones in this sample may be carry-over from other donors' samples.

The J gene is TRBJ1-3, the V gene TRBV6-1; the D is unclear. The V gene lost 0 bases and the J gene lost 8 bases, with 11 bases spanning the gap. CDR3 length equals 14 residues. CDR1 and CDR2 from the germline V gene are MNHNS and SASEGT. The CDR3 spells CASSEAGVRDTIYF. The DNA of the CDR3 is TGTGCCAGCAGTGAAGCTGGTGTCCGGGACACCATATATTTT.

With regard to this clone: This sequence is one base from a far larger clone and is likely a read error. V and J are TRBV7-9 and TRBJ2-3, with a weak D call TRBD1 (7 bases). Trimming stripped 10 bases from V and 6 bases from J, with 20 bases between. Germline V CDR1 and CDR2: SEHNR, FQNEAQ (reference sequence). The CDR3 length is 14 residues. Here the CDR3 reads CAIHVGGGKDTQYF. The CDR3 DNA is TGTGCCATCCACGTCGGAGGGGGCAAGGATACGCAGTATTTT.

With regard to this clone: This likely traces to a read error, being one base from a far larger clone. The chain links TRBV29-1 to TRBJ1-2, with unresolved D. CDR1 and CDR2 from the germline V gene are SQVTM and ANQGSEA. The CDR3 is made up of 12 amino acids. In DNA, the CDR3 is TGCAGCGTTGAAGACCATAACTATGGCAACACCTTC. Residues: CSVEDHNYGNTF.

V is TRBV7-7 and J is TRBJ1-2, with TRBD1 as a possible D gene (6 bases). This CDR3 comprises 15 residues. Germline V gene lookup returns CDR1 SSHAT and CDR2 FNYEAQ (reference sequence). Deletions cut 1 base from V and 7 bases from J, with 16 bases between. CDR3 amino acids: CASSLVPRGATGYTF. As DNA, the CDR3 is TGTGCCAGCAGCTTAGTTCCTCGGGGGGCGACTGGCTACACCTTC. The full variable domain, completed using reference TRBV7-7 and TRBJ1-2, is GAGVSQSPRYKVTKRGQDVTLRCDPISSHATLYWYQQALGQGPEFLTYFNYEAQPDKSGLPSDRFSAERPEGSISTLTIQRTEQRDSAMYRCASSLVPRGATGYTFGSGTRLTVV.

With respect to this clone: This may stem from a read error, because a much larger clone lies one nucleotide away. The chain uses TRBV27 and TRBJ2-7; 7 bases are a match to TRBD1. The CDR3 has 13 amino acids. The V and J ends lost 8 bases and 1 base, in that order; junction bases with no gene match: 5. CDR1 and CDR2 (germline): MNHEY, SMNVEV (reference sequence). CDR3 sequence (DNA): TGTGCCAGCCGTGGACAGGAGTCCTACGAGCAGTACTTC. Translation gives CASRGQESYEQYF.

This chain connects TRBV5-8 to TRBJ2-2, with D perhaps matching TRBD1 or TRBD2 (5 bases each). This CDR3 contains 14 residues. V was cut by 8 bases and J by 1 base, with 12 bases left in between. Germline assignment: CDR1 SGHTS and CDR2 YDEGEE. In nucleotides, the CDR3 is TGTGCCAGTGAAACGGGACGGAACACCGGGGAGCTGTTTTTT. Its translation: CASETGRNTGELFF.

Ten or more counts support this clone. The V call is TRBV18, the J call TRBJ1-5; 10 positions agree with TRBD1. The CDR3 is 15 residues long. The V and J ends lost 2 bases and 3 bases, in that order; junction bases with no gene match: 1. Germline values: CDR1 KGHSH, CDR2 LQKENI. This CDR3 reads CASSPGTGDNQPQHF. CDR3 nucleotide sequence: TGTGCCAGCTCACCAGGGACAGGGGACAATCAGCCCCAGCATTTT.

The chain uses TRBV28 and TRBJ1-1; TRBD1 is a possible D gene (6 bases). CDR1 is MDHEN, CDR2 SYDVKM, per germline. The CDR3 totals 14 residues. V shed 7 bases and J shed 7 bases, with 19 bases lying between them. The CDR3 bases are TGTGCCAGCACCACACCCGGGACAACGATTGAAGCTTTCTTT. It translates to CASTTPGTTIEAFF. Filled out from reference TRBV28 and TRBJ1-1, the complete variable domain reads DVKVTQSSRYLVKRTGEKVFLECVQDMDHENMFWYRQDPGLGLRLIYFSYDVKMKEKGDIPEGYSVSREKKERFSLILESASTNQTSMYLCASTTPGTTIEAFFGQGTRLTVV.

The rearrangement joins TRBV7-9 to TRBJ2-5; tentatively, D is TRBD2 (6 bases). This CDR3 has 13 residues. CDR1 SEHNR and CDR2 FQNEAQ come from the germline V gene (reference sequence). V was shortened by 4 bases and J by 5 bases, with 11 bases between the two germline ends. CDR3: CASSSSSVETQYF. The CDR3 DNA reads as TGTGCCAGCAGCTCCTCTAGCGTCGAGACCCAGTACTTC.

The chain links TRBV10-3 to TRBJ1-2; 7 nucleotides match TRBD1. Trimming cost V 2 bases and J 7 bases; bases outside gene matches: 10. This CDR3 spans 15 amino acids. CDR1 is ENHRY and CDR2 is SYGVKD in the germline V gene. CDR3 nucleotide sequence: TGTGCCATCAGTGAGGACCGCAGGGGGACGAGTGGCTACACCTTC. Protein product: CAISEDRRGTSGYTF.

V gene TRBV5-4 combines with J gene TRBJ1-1, with TRBD1 matching 7 bases. From germline, CDR1 is SGHNT and CDR2 YYREEE (reference sequence). The CDR3 loop spans 13 amino acids. Germline trimming cut 0 bases from V and 8 bases from J; bases unmatched to any gene: 4. The CDR3 DNA reads TGTGCCAGCAGCTTGGGGACAGGCCCCGAAGCTTTCTTT. It specifies CASSLGTGPEAFF.

Only one count was recorded for this clone. The J gene is TRBJ1-3, the V gene TRBV28; D might be TRBD1 (6 bases). CDR3 length: 14 amino acids. V shed 6 bases and J shed 4 bases, with 13 bases lying between them. Germline V gene sequence: CDR1 MDHEN, CDR2 SYDVKM. The CDR3 reads CASRSPGVGNTIYF. The CDR3 nucleotides are TGTGCCAGCAGGTCGCCAGGGGTCGGAAACACCATATATTTT.

The V gene is TRBV6-6, the J gene TRBJ2-7; D might be TRBD2 (6 bases). This CDR3 is 10 amino acids long. Germline V CDR1 and CDR2: MNHNY, SVGAGI (reference sequence). Trimming removed 8 bases at V and 6 bases at J, with 8 bases between. CDR3 sequence reads: CASGLSEQYF. The CDR3 region has the DNA TGTGCCAGCGGACTAAGCGAGCAGTACTTC.

This chain joins TRBV7-3 and TRBJ2-1; 10 bases map to TRBD2. Germline-derived CDR1 and CDR2 are SGHTA and FQGTGA. V lost 2 bases and J lost 9; bases outside the gene matches: 16. CDR3 size: 18 residues. This chain's CDR3 is CASSLRASGSYSEVEQFF. CDR3 coding DNA: TGTGCCAGCAGCTTACGTGCTAGCGGGAGTTACAGTGAGGTTGAGCAGTTCTTC.

The chain has TRBV28 and TRBJ1-3; D remains unclear. This CDR3 spans 16 amino acids. V was pared by 8 bases and J by 4 bases, with 21 bases between. Germline CDR1 reads MDHEN; CDR2 reads SYDVKM. Here the CDR3 DNA reads TGTGCCAGCTGCGCCCCGGCCTCCGGCACCGGAAACACCATATATTTT. Its protein is CASCAPASGTGNTIYF.

The chain couples TRBV14 to TRBJ1-4; 11 bases line up with TRBD1. CDR1 and CDR2 from the germline V gene are SGHDN and FVKESK. CDR3 length: 14 residues. J lost 7 bases, V lost 5 bases, and 3 bases had no gene match. The CDR3 reads CASSKGQGVEKLFF. The CDR3 DNA sequence: TGTGCCAGCAGCAAGGGACAGGGGGTTGAAAAACTGTTTTTT.

CDR3 sequence reads: CASSPIGQGPNEQFF. For the CDR3, the DNA is TGTGCCAGCAGCCCAATAGGACAGGGCCCCAATGAGCAGTTCTTC. The V call is TRBV14, the J call TRBJ2-1, with 8 bases aligning to TRBD1. V lost 4 bases, J lost 6 bases, and 8 bases stayed unmatched. This CDR3 contains 15 residues. Germline V gene data show CDR1 as SGHDN and CDR2 as FVKESK.

The chain carries TRBV30 and TRBJ2-3; possibly TRBD2 for D (6 bases). Germline V gene data show CDR1 as GTSNPN and CDR2 as SVGIG (reference sequence). The V end was cut by 5 bases, the J end by 0 bases, with 15 bases between. The CDR3 is 15 residues long. CDR3 coding DNA: TGTGCCTGGGCGGGGATCGGATCTAGCACAGATACGCAGTATTTT. Translated: CAWAGIGSSTDTQYF.

The chain has TRBV9 and TRBJ2-7, with no clear D. There are 14 residues in the CDR3. Germline CDR1 reads SGDLS; CDR2 reads YYNGEE. Between the trimmed V and J ends, which lost 0 bases and 4 bases, there was a span of 11 bases. The CDR3 region is CASSVDWAGYEQYF. CDR3 nucleotides: TGTGCCAGCAGCGTAGATTGGGCCGGGTACGAGCAGTACTTC.

This clone was recorded many times. The chain employs TRBV11-1 and TRBJ2-2; D is perhaps TRBD1 (5 bases). Trimming pared 7 bases from V and 1 base from J, leaving 13 bases between. The germline gives CDR1 SGHAT, CDR2 FQDESV (reference sequence). The CDR3 has 15 residues. The CDR3 DNA follows: TGTGCCAGCACGTGGGGCCTAGGGAACACCGGGGAGCTGTTTTTT. This gives the protein CASTWGLGNTGELFF.

The CDR3 nucleotides are TGTGCCAGCAGTTTAGTGCCTCGACAGCAAAGCTCCTACGAGCAGTACTTC. Protein product: CASSLVPRQQSSYEQYF. The chain links TRBV27 to TRBJ2-7; D might be TRBD1 (5 bases). Germline CDR1 is MNHEY and CDR2 is SMNVEV (reference sequence). The CDR3 has 17 amino acids. V lost 2 bases and J lost 0, with 17 bases in between.

This chain joins TRBV9 and TRBJ2-2, with 9 bases fitting TRBD1. Germline V gives CDR1 SGDLS, CDR2 YYNGEE. J was trimmed by 5 bases and V by 5 bases; bases with no gene match: 10. This CDR3 spans 16 amino acids. In nucleotides, the CDR3 is TGTGCCAGCAGAAGTGAGCGTGGGACAGGGACCGGGGAGCTGTTTTTT. Translation gives CASRSERGTGTGELFF. Together with reference TRBV9 and TRBJ2-2, the CDR3 gives the full variable domain: DSGVTQTPKHLITATGQRVTLRCSPRSGDLSVYWYQQSLDQGLQFLIQYYNGEERAKGNILERFSAQQFPDLHSELNLSSLELGDSALYFCASRSERGTGTGELFFGEGSRLTVL.

On this clone: A far larger clone is one base from this, pointing to a likely read error. The CDR3 does not close with the conserved phenylalanine or tryptophan, likely indicating a read error. This chain connects TRBV28 to TRBJ1-2; D possibly corresponds to TRBD1 (5 bases). The CDR3 loop spans 14 amino acids. From germline, CDR1 is MDHEN and CDR2 SYDVKM. V was shortened by 2 bases and J by 4 bases, with 11 bases between the two germline ends. The CDR3 here is CASSLTSGLYGYTS. The DNA of the CDR3 is TGTGCCAGCAGTTTAACATCAGGGCTCTATGGCTACACCTCC.

The table lists this clone with a few counts. This rearrangement joins TRBV21-1 to TRBJ1-2. TRBV21-1 is a pseudogene locus. The CDR3 has 16 amino acids. The CDR3 spells CASSKARELIIYGYTF. DNA for the CDR3: TGTGCCAGCAGCAAAGCGAGAGAACTGATCATCTATGGCTACACCTTC.